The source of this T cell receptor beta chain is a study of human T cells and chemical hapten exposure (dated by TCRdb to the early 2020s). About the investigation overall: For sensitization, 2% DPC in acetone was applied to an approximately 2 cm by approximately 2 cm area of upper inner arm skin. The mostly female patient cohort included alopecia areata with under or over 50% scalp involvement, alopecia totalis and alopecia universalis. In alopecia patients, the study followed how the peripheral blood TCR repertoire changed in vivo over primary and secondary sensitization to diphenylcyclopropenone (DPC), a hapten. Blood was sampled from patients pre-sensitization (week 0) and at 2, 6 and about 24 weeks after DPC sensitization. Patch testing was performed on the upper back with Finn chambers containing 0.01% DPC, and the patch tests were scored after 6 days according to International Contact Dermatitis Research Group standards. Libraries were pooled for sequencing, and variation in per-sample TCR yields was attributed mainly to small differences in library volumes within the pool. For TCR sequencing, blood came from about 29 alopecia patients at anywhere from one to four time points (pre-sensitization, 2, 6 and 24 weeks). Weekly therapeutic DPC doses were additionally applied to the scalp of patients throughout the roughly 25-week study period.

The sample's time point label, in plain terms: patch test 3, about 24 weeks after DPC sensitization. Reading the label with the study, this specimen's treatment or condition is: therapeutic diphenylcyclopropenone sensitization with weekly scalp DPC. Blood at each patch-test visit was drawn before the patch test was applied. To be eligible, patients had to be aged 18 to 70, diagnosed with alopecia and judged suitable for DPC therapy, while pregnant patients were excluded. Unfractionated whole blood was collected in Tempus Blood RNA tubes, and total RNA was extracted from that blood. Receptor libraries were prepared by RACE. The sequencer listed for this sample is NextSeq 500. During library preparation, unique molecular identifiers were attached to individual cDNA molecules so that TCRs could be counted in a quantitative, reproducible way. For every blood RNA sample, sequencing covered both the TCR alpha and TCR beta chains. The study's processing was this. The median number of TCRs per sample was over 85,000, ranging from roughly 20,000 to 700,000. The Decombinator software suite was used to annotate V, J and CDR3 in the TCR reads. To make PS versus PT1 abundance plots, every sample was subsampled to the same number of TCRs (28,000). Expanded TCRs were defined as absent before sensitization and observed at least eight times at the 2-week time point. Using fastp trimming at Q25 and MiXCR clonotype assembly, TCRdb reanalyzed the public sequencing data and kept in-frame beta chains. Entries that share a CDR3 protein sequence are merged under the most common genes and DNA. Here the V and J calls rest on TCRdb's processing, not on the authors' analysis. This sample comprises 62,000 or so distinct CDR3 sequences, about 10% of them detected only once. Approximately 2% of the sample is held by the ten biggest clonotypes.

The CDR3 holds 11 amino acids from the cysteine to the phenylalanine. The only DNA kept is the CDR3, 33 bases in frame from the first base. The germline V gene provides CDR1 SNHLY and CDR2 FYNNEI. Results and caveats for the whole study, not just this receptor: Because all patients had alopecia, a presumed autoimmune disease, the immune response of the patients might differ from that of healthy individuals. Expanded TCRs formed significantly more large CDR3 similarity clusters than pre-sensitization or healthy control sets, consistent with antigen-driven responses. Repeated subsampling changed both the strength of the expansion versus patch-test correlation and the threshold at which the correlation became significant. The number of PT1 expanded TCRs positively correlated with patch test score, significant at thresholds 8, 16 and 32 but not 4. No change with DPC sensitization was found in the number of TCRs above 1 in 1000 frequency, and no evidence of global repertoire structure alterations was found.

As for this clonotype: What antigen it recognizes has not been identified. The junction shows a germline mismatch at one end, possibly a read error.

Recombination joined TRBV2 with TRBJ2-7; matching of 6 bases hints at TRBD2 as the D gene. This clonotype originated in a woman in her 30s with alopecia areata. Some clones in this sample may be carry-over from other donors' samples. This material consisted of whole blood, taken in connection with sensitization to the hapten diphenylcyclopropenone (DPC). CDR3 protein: CDSSGPYEQYF. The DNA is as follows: TGTGACAGCAGCGGGCCCTACGAGCAGTACTTC.